A single sample gave rise to the 25 T cell receptor beta chains below, sequenced in a study of blood T cell repertoires in COVID-19. Generated by immunoSEQ multiplex PCR, the TCRdb table keeps only in-frame clones and is missing some. The repertoire has about 400,000 clones, 88% of them found once; the top ten carry roughly 1.9%. The sequenced material came from PBMCs or T cells enriched from blood (not recorded which). Receptors were obtained from a woman aged 40 to 50 with acute COVID-19.

The genes are TRBV18 and TRBJ2-2, with TRBD1 identical over 8 bases. The ends lost 7 bases at V and 2 bases at J; junction bases unmatched: 6. CDR1 and CDR2 from the germline V gene are KGHSH and LQKENI. The CDR3 is made up of 15 amino acids. The CDR3 protein is CASWSGTGNTGELFF. CDR3 nucleotides: TGTGCCAGCTGGTCGGGGACAGGTAACACCGGGGAGCTGTTTTTT.

The chain links TRBV5-6 to TRBJ1-4; D is possibly TRBD1 (5 bases). V lost 2 bases, J lost 6 bases, and 14 bases lay in between. This CDR3 has 15 amino acids. Germline V lookup: CDR1 SGHDT, CDR2 YYEEEE. The CDR3 loop is CASSLLGREDEKLFF. CDR3 nucleotides: TGTGCCAGCAGCTTACTCGGCAGGGAGGATGAAAAACTGTTTTTT.

This chain links TRBV18 with TRBJ1-1, with D perhaps TRBD1 (6 bases). This CDR3 contains 13 residues. Trimming shortened V by 6 bases and J by 3 bases, and 11 bases separated the two germline ends. Germline-derived CDR1 and CDR2 are KGHSH and LQKENI. The CDR3: CASSSGVDTEAFF. In DNA, the CDR3 is TGTGCCAGCTCGTCAGGGGTTGACACTGAAGCTTTCTTT.

This chain connects TRBV6-5 to TRBJ1-2; D may be TRBD1 (5 bases). Germline CDR1 reads MNHEY; CDR2 reads SVGAGI. CDR3 length: 14 amino acids. V was shortened by 6 bases and J by 4 bases, with 15 bases between the two germline ends. CDR3 sequence reads: CASSQRPGGYGYTF. CDR3 nucleotides: TGTGCCAGCAGCCAGAGGCCGGGGGGCTATGGCTACACCTTC.

This chain joins TRBV7-2 and TRBJ2-7; D possibly corresponds to TRBD2 (7 bases). The CDR3 runs 14 residues. The germline V and J ends were trimmed by 1 base and 7 bases, with 14 bases remaining between them. CDR1 and CDR2 from the germline V gene are SGHTA and FQGNSA. For the CDR3, the DNA is TGTGCCAGCAGCTTAGTTCGGGGGGCGGGTGAGCAGTACTTC. It encodes CASSLVRGAGEQYF.

This clone turned up a few times. The genes are TRBV15 and TRBJ2-3, with TRBD2 as a possible D gene (6 bases). V was cut by 0 bases and J by 2 bases, with 15 bases left in between. CDR3 size: 17 residues. Germline CDR1 is LNHNV and CDR2 is YYDKDF (reference sequence). The CDR3 loop reads CATSRDLLAIITDTQYF. CDR3 coding DNA: TGTGCCACCAGCAGAGATCTCCTAGCGATTATCACAGATACGCAGTATTTT. The full variable domain, in which reference TRBV15 and TRBJ2-3 provide the parts outside the CDR3, is DAMVIQNPRYQVTQFGKPVTLSCSQTLNHNVMYWYQQKSSQAPKLLFHYYDKDFNNEADTPDNFQSRRPNTSFCFLDIRSPGLGDTAMYLCATSRDLLAIITDTQYFGPGTRLTVL.

In this sample, this clone turned up once. V gene TRBV11-2 combines with J gene TRBJ1-2, with TRBD1 identical over 7 bases. This CDR3 is 15 amino acids long. J lost 7 bases, V lost 4 bases, and 12 bases had no gene match. Per the germline V gene, CDR1 is SGHAT and CDR2 is FQNNGV. In DNA, the CDR3 is TGTGCCAGCAGCTCAGTCCAGGGGGTAGACGGTGGCTACACCTTC. Amino acids: CASSSVQGVDGGYTF.

This chain connects TRBV30 to TRBJ2-7, with D maybe TRBD1 (6 bases). Germline values: CDR1 GTSNPN, CDR2 SVGIG (reference sequence). This CDR3 contains 12 residues. Trimming removed 7 bases from V and 4 bases from J, with 14 bases in between. CDR3 DNA: TGTGCCTTGGACAGCGGCGGGTACGAGCAGTACTTC. Protein: CALDSGGYEQYF.

The chain uses TRBV4-1 and TRBJ1-5, with D unresolved. Looked up from germline, CDR1 is MGHRA and CDR2 is YSYEKL. The CDR3 contains 15 residues. Trimming removed 0 bases at V and 4 bases at J, with 10 bases between. The CDR3 protein is CASSQDLSVNQPQHF. CDR3 DNA sequence: TGCGCCAGCAGCCAAGATCTGAGCGTTAATCAGCCCCAGCATTTT.

This sequence joins TRBV19 and TRBJ1-6, with TRBD1 matching over 7 bases. CDR3 length: 16 residues. The V gene end was trimmed by 6 bases and the J gene end by 0 bases; junction bases not matched to a gene: 5. Per the germline V gene, CDR1 is LNHDA and CDR2 is SQIVND (reference sequence). The CDR3 nucleotides are TGTGCCAGTAGATCGACAGGGACCTCCTATAATTCACCCCTCCACTTT. Residues: CASRSTGTSYNSPLHF.

The chain uses TRBV6-4 and TRBJ1-2; 11 bases match TRBD1. Per the germline V gene, CDR1 is MRHNA and CDR2 is SNTAGT. This CDR3 spans 13 amino acids. V lost 5 bases and J lost 8; bases outside the gene matches: 4. The CDR3 bases are TGTGCCAGCAGTTCGGACAGGGGGCGAGGCTACACCTTC. Protein: CASSSDRGRGYTF.

In DNA form, the CDR3 reads TGTGCCAGCAGCACCGGGACAAGTTTGAACACTGAAGCTTTCTTT. This codes for CASSTGTSLNTEAFF. The rearrangement links TRBV5-4 to TRBJ1-1; possibly TRBD1 for D (6 bases). Trimming left V 4 bases short and J 0 bases short, with 13 bases between. Germline V CDR1 and CDR2: SGHNT, YYREEE (reference sequence). The CDR3 is made up of 15 amino acids.

The chain joins TRBV2 to TRBJ1-6, with a weak D call TRBD1 (5 bases). V lost 6 bases and J 4 bases, leaving 10 bases between the germline ends. Germline CDR1 reads SNHLY; CDR2 reads FYNNEI. The CDR3 has 14 residues. The chain's CDR3 is CASSRGGYNSPLHF. CDR3 coding DNA: TGTGCCAGCAGCCGGGGGGGGTATAATTCACCCCTCCACTTT.

The sample holds one count of this clone. The chain is built from TRBV5-1 and TRBJ1-1; 10 nucleotides line up with TRBD1. CDR1 is SGHRS, CDR2 YFSETQ, per germline. V was clipped by 3 bases and J by 1 base; unmatched bases: 0. The CDR3 loop spans 14 amino acids. In DNA, the CDR3 is TGCGCCAGCAGCTGGACAGGGGGGAACACTGAAGCTTTCTTT. The encoded protein is CASSWTGGNTEAFF.

The rearrangement joins TRBV6-5 to TRBJ2-2; 8 bases map to TRBD1. The length of the CDR3 is 14 residues. The germline V gene has CDR1 MNHEY and CDR2 SVGAGI. J was trimmed by 5 bases and V by 7 bases; bases with no gene match: 6. CDR3 coding DNA: TGTGCCAGCATCAAGGACAGGGAGACCGGGGAGCTGTTTTTT. Protein: CASIKDRETGELFF.

This chain uses TRBV3-1 (or the pseudogene TRBV3-2) with TRBJ1-5; the D is unclear. V lost 0 bases and J 6 bases, leaving 6 bases between the germline ends. The germline V gene encodes CDR1 LGHDT and CDR2 YNNKEL (reference sequence). There are 13 residues in the CDR3. CDR3 in DNA: TGTGCCAGCAGCCAAGATCCGTCTCAGCCCCAGCATTTT. It encodes CASSQDPSQPQHF.

This chain connects TRBV5-1 to TRBJ2-1; 10 bases are shared with TRBD2. CDR3 length equals 15 residues. Per germline, CDR1 SGHRS and CDR2 YFSETQ. The junction had 6 bases not matched to a gene; V was cut back by 2 bases and J by 7 bases. CDR3 protein: CASSFGSGGTNEQFF. CDR3 in DNA: TGCGCCAGCAGCTTTGGTAGCGGGGGGACTAATGAGCAGTTCTTC.

The J gene is TRBJ2-5, the V gene TRBV5-4, with a possible D match to TRBD2 (7 bases). Germline V gene lookup returns CDR1 SGHNT and CDR2 YYREEE (reference sequence). The germline V and J ends were trimmed by 5 bases and 4 bases, with 15 bases remaining between them. CDR3 length: 14 amino acids. CDR3 nucleotides: TGTGCCAGCAGGTCGGGGGGCATTCGAGAGACCCAGTACTTC. Its translation: CASRSGGIRETQYF.

This chain links TRBV2 with TRBJ1-1; D is uncertain. There are 12 residues in the CDR3. Trimming stripped 7 bases from V and 0 bases from J, with 6 bases between. CDR1 is SNHLY, CDR2 FYNNEI, per germline. Here the CDR3 DNA reads TGTGCCAGCAACCAGGTGAACACTGAAGCTTTCTTT. Translating gives CASNQVNTEAFF.

The J gene is TRBJ1-1, the V gene TRBV21-1; TRBD1 was called by the table and not checked on the DNA. TRBV21-1 is termed a pseudogene. The length of the CDR3 is 15 residues. The CDR3 region is CASSGRDRENTEAFF. In DNA form, the CDR3 reads TGTGCCAGCAGCGGTCGGGACAGGGAGAACACTGAAGCTTTCTTT.

Written as DNA, the CDR3 is TGTGCCAGCAGTGAAAACCAACTCAAGCAGTTCTTC. This gives the protein CASSENQLKQFF. The chain couples TRBV6-1 to TRBJ2-1; D is uncertain. Germline V gene data show CDR1 as MNHNS and CDR2 as SASEGT. The CDR3 is 12 residues long. V was shortened by 2 bases and J by 11 bases, with 10 bases between the two germline ends.

The chain carries TRBV7-8 and TRBJ1-2; 7 bases match TRBD1. CDR1 is SGHVS, CDR2 FQNEAQ, per germline. J gave up 5 bases and V 5 bases, and 11 bases lay outside the gene matches. This CDR3 is built from 15 residues. Here the CDR3 DNA reads TGTGCCAGCAGCCGAGACAGGGCAGGAGATTATGGCTACACCTTC. This codes for CASSRDRAGDYGYTF.

Only one count was recorded for this clone. V and J are TRBV10-1 and TRBJ1-5; D perhaps matches TRBD1 (5 bases). The V gene's germline CDR1 is WNHNN and CDR2 SYGVQD (reference sequence). This CDR3 comprises 15 residues. Trimming cost V 0 bases and J 7 bases, with 13 bases left between them. The CDR3 spells CASSESTRGDQPQHF. The CDR3 region has the DNA TGCGCCAGCAGTGAGTCGACTCGGGGGGACCAGCCCCAGCATTTT.

The rearrangement links TRBV4-2 to TRBJ1-2; TRBD1 matches 7 bases. The germline CDR1 and CDR2 sequences are LGHNA and YNFKEQ. After removal of 0 bases from V and 3 bases from J, the junction contained 4 bases not matched to a gene. The CDR3 is 15 amino acids. Written as DNA, the CDR3 is TGTGCCAGCAGCCAAGATGACGACAGGGACTATGGCTACACCTTC. Its protein product is CASSQDDDRDYGYTF.

This chain links TRBV4-2 with TRBJ1-1; no reliable D call. Trimming pared 7 bases from V and 1 base from J, leaving 7 bases between. Germline V lookup: CDR1 LGHNA, CDR2 YNFKEQ. This CDR3 contains 12 residues. As DNA, the CDR3 is TGTGCCAGCAACAGCAAGAACACTGAAGCTTTCTTT. Translating gives CASNSKNTEAFF.